The 16 T cell receptor beta chains below come from one sample, sequenced in a study of beta chain features in type 1 diabetes. Expressed TCRB transcripts got sequenced, as all isolated RNA was reverse transcribed. The method was immunoSEQ multiplex PCR; TCRdb's version includes in-frame clones alone and lacks a portion of them. The table has around 330,000 clones, 8% to 13% seen once. The sample was naive CD4+ T cells from blood. The receptors derive from a woman in her 30s in good health.

This clone has only a few counts. The chain combines TRBV28 with TRBJ2-3; 9 nucleotides align to TRBD2. V shed 8 bases and J 1 base; nucleotides not matched to a gene: 10. The V gene's germline CDR1 is MDHEN and CDR2 SYDVKM. This CDR3 comprises 16 residues. The DNA of the CDR3 is TGTGCCAGCCCCCCTAGCGGGATCCCTCGCACAGATACGCAGTATTTT. It translates to CASPPSGIPRTDTQYF.

This clone was seen only a few times. The chain carries TRBV14 and TRBJ1-1; D gene uncertain. CDR3 length: 15 amino acids. The germline V and J ends were trimmed by 1 base and 1 base, with 10 bases remaining between them. Germline V lookup: CDR1 SGHDN, CDR2 FVKESK. The CDR3 spells CASSQALFGNTEAFF. The CDR3 coding sequence is TGTGCCAGCAGCCAAGCCCTATTCGGGAACACTGAAGCTTTCTTT.

A word on this clone: This specimen includes other DNA sequences encoding the same CDR3. The chain recombines TRBV19 with TRBJ2-1; the match to TRBD2 covers 7 bases. The CDR3 consists of 15 residues. From germline, CDR1 is LNHDA and CDR2 SQIVND (reference sequence). The trim removed 1 base at V and 3 bases at J, leaving 3 bases unmatched. The CDR3 loop reads CASSIGGGSYNEQFF. For the CDR3, the DNA is TGTGCCAGTAGTATAGGGGGCGGGAGCTACAATGAGCAGTTCTTC. The variable domain in full, completed from reference TRBV19 and TRBJ2-1, reads DGGITQSPKYLFRKEGQNVTLSCEQNLNHDAMYWYRQDPGQGLRLIYYSQIVNDFQKGDIAEGYSVSREKKESFPLTVTSAQKNPTAFYLCASSIGGGSYNEQFFGPGTRLTVL.

This clone was found a few times. The CDR3 coding sequence is TGTGCCAGCAGTCACCCCCTCACTGCAACTAACTATGGCTACACCTTC. This translates into CASSHPLTATNYGYTF. The rearrangement joins TRBV11-1 to TRBJ1-2, with no clear D. Germline assignment: CDR1 SGHAT and CDR2 FQDESV (reference sequence). The CDR3 consists of 16 residues. V was clipped by 6 bases and J by 0 bases, with 17 bases between them.

This clone has a handful of counts. The chain carries TRBV5-1 and TRBJ2-7; D remains unclear. V was shortened by 2 bases and J by 6 bases, with 12 bases between the two germline ends. Germline-derived CDR1 and CDR2 are SGHRS and YFSETQ. This CDR3 is built from 13 residues. In nucleotides, the CDR3 is TGCGCCAGCAGCTTAGCAGGCCAATCCGAGCAGTACTTC. Translating it yields CASSLAGQSEQYF.

The chain joins TRBV11-2 to TRBJ2-4; tentative D call: TRBD2 (6 bases). V lost 4 bases to trimming and J lost 7 bases, with 17 bases between them. This CDR3 is 15 amino acids long. Germline V lookup: CDR1 SGHAT, CDR2 FQNNGV. The CDR3 bases are TGTGCCAGCAGCTCCACGCGGGGCGACGGGAACATTCAGTACTTC. Protein sequence: CASSSTRGDGNIQYF.

This rearrangement joins TRBV21-1 to TRBJ2-1; TRBD2, the table's D call, was not compared with the DNA. TRBV21-1 is assigned pseudogene status. This CDR3 contains 15 residues. The CDR3 reads CASSKTREANNEQFF. Written as DNA, the CDR3 is TGTGCCAGCAGCAAAACGCGGGAGGCCAACAATGAGCAGTTCTTC.

V is TRBV19 and J is TRBJ2-1; 10 nucleotides align to TRBD2. CDR1 and CDR2 from the germline V gene are LNHDA and SQIVND (reference sequence). There are 14 residues in the CDR3. The trim removed 1 base at V and 7 bases at J, leaving 1 base unmatched. CDR3: CASSIGSGRNEQFF. Written as DNA, the CDR3 is TGTGCCAGTAGTATAGGTAGCGGGAGGAATGAGCAGTTCTTC.

This clone was counted a few times. The J gene is TRBJ1-4, the V gene TRBV4-3; the D is unclear. V was shortened by 2 bases and J by 4 bases, with 11 bases between the two germline ends. The germline V gene has CDR1 LGHNA and CDR2 YSLEER. This CDR3 spans 15 amino acids. CDR3 protein: CASSQNLGLNEKLFF. The CDR3 coding sequence is TGCGCCAGCAGCCAAAACCTGGGCCTTAATGAAAAACTGTTTTTT.

The chain links TRBV6-1 to TRBJ2-3; 13 positions match TRBD2. Trimming cost V 1 base and J 5 bases; bases outside gene matches: 0. The CDR3 spans 15 residues. From germline, CDR1 is MNHNS and CDR2 SASEGT. The CDR3 protein is CASSEGLAGGDTQYF. CDR3 sequence (DNA): TGTGCCAGCAGTGAAGGACTAGCGGGAGGAGATACGCAGTATTTT.

This clone was counted only a few times. This chain links TRBV10-3 with TRBJ2-7; weak D call: TRBD1 (6 bases). The germline gives CDR1 ENHRY, CDR2 SYGVKD. The CDR3 has 13 residues. Trimming took 6 bases from V and 6 from J, leaving 15 bases between them. CDR3 loop: CAISPTGPGEQYF. In nucleotides, the CDR3 is TGTGCCATCAGCCCAACAGGGCCTGGCGAGCAGTACTTC.

CDR3 sequence reads: CASSYRGQNTGELFF. In DNA form, the CDR3 reads TGTGCCAGCAGTTACAGGGGTCAGAACACCGGGGAGCTGTTTTTT. The chain joins TRBV6-6 to TRBJ2-2; the D gene is possibly TRBD1 (5 bases). V shed 2 bases and J shed 1 base, with 8 bases lying between them. This CDR3 comprises 15 residues. CDR1 is MNHNY, CDR2 SVGAGI, per germline (reference sequence).

The chain links TRBV9 to TRBJ2-5; the match to TRBD2 covers 10 bases. The CDR3 runs to 18 residues. The junction had 13 bases not matched to a gene; V was cut back by 4 bases and J by 1 base. Germline values: CDR1 SGDLS, CDR2 YYNGEE. CDR3 protein: CASSPRAAGGGTQETQYF. The CDR3 DNA reads TGTGCCAGCAGCCCCCGGGCAGCGGGAGGGGGGACCCAAGAGACCCAGTACTTC.

This clone has more than one count but fewer than ten. The V and J genes are TRBV2 and TRBJ2-1; 9 nucleotides line up with TRBD2. V lost 2 bases to trimming and J lost 7 bases; unmatched junction nucleotides: 12. The CDR3 totals 17 residues. Germline CDR1 and CDR2: SNHLY and FYNNEI. This chain's CDR3 is CASSEWGLASLGNEQFF. The CDR3 bases are TGTGCCAGCAGTGAATGGGGACTAGCATCCCTTGGGAATGAGCAGTTCTTC.

This clone was seen only a few times. The J gene is TRBJ1-2, the V gene TRBV5-1; D may be TRBD1 (5 bases). CDR3 length: 14 residues. The V gene lost 0 bases and the J gene lost 4 bases, with 10 bases spanning the gap. The germline V gene encodes CDR1 SGHRS and CDR2 YFSETQ. DNA for the CDR3: TGCGCCAGCAGCTTGGGAAGGGGTGTCTATGGCTACACCTTC. Protein sequence: CASSLGRGVYGYTF.

This clone was counted between two and nine times. V gene TRBV5-1 combines with J gene TRBJ2-3; 7 nucleotides line up with TRBD2. The CDR3 is 15 residues long. V was clipped by 4 bases and J by 1 base; unmatched bases: 6. The germline CDR1 and CDR2 sequences are SGHRS and YFSETQ. The CDR3 DNA follows: TGCGCCAGCAGCACCGGACTAGGGGGCACAGATACGCAGTATTTT. Translated: CASSTGLGGTDTQYF. Drawing the rest from reference TRBV5-1 and TRBJ2-3, the complete variable domain is KAGVTQTPRYLIKTRGQQVTLSCSPISGHRSVSWYQQTPGQGLQFLFEYFSETQRNKGNFPGRFSGRQFSNSRSEMNVSTLELGDSALYLCASSTGLGGTDTQYFGPGTRLTVL.